This T cell receptor beta chain stems from a study of T cell responses to AZD1222 COVID-19 vaccine. Produced via immunoSEQ multiplex PCR; TCRdb's table is partial and in-frame only. Counted here are some 160,000 clones, roughly 90% occurring once; the ten biggest clones make up 5.5%. Germline CDR1 reads MDHEN; CDR2 reads SYDVKM. The CDR3 contains 15 residues. Trimming removed 6 bases at V and 2 bases at J, with 16 bases between. The genes are TRBV28 and TRBJ2-5; D gene uncertain. This sample comprised peripheral blood, obtained on day 0 of AZD1222 vaccination. This TCR derives from an adult in good health. The DNA for the CDR3 is TGTGCCAGCAGCCTCCTTAAGGGTGGGCAAGAGACCCAGTACTTC. Its translation: CASSLLKGGQETQYF.